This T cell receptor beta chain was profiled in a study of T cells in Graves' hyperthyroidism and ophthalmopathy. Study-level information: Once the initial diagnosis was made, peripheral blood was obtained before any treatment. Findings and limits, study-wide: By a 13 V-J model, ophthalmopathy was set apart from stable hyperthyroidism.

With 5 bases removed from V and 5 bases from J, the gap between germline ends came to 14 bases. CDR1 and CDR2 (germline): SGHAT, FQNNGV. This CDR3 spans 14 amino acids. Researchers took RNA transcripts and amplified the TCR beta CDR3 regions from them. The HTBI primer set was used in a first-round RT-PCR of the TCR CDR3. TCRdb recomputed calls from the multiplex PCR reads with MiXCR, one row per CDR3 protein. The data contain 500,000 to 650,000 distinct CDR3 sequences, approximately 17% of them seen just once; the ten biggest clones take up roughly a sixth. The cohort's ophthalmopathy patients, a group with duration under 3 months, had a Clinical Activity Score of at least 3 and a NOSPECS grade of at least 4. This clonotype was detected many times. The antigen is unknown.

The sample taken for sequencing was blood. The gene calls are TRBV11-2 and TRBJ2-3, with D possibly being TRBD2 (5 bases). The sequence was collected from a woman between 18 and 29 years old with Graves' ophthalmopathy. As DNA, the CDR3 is TGTGCCAGCAGCGTACTAGACAAGGGAGATACGCAGTATTTT. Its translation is CASSVLDKGDTQYF.